Presented here are 23 T cell receptor beta chains from one specimen sequenced in a study of T cell repertoires in cytomegalovirus infection. These TCRs' antigens remain unknown. MiXCR, run by TCRdb on the reads, gives a single entry per CDR3 protein. The sample records approximately 910,000 distinct CDR3 sequences, less than 35% being singletons. Sequencing used cultured CD8+ T cells from PBMCs, obtained from culture after CMV antigen stimulation. The receptors come from a human donor in good health (CMV status not recorded). Some clones in this sample may be carry-over from other donors' samples.

This clonotype was counted only a few times. This sequence joins TRBV6-2 or TRBV6-3 and TRBJ2-7; D is perhaps TRBD2 (5 bases). The CDR3 has 14 amino acids. Germline lookup yields CDR1 MNHEY and CDR2 SVGEGT. V was shortened by 4 bases and J by 6 bases, with 16 bases between the two germline ends. CDR3 residues: CASSSVVEGSEQYV. The CDR3 DNA reads TGTGCCAGCAGTTCGGTAGTAGAGGGTAGCGAGCAGTACGTC.

The CDR3 protein is CASSRGTREYNEQFF. DNA of the CDR3: TGTGCCAGTAGTAGAGGGACTAGGGAGTACAATGAGCAGTTCTTC. The genes are TRBV19 and TRBJ2-1; 8 bases line up with TRBD2. The germline gives CDR1 LNHDA, CDR2 SQIVND (reference sequence). The CDR3 totals 15 residues. The J segment lost 4 bases and the V segment lost 4 bases, leaving 6 bases of the junction unmatched.

The rearrangement uses TRBV5-6 and TRBJ1-2, with D possibly matching TRBD1 (6 bases). The CDR3 runs 14 residues. Trimming took off 4 bases at V and 4 bases at J, with 14 bases between the two ends. Germline V CDR1 and CDR2: SGHDT, YYEEEE. In DNA, the CDR3 is TGTGCCAGCAGCCTGCGGACAGCTGGCTATGGCTACACCTTC. This gives the protein CASSLRTAGYGYTF.

This clonotype was observed a few times. The V call is TRBV7-6, the J call TRBJ1-1; weak D call: TRBD1 (6 bases). The V and J ends lost 5 bases and 4 bases respectively, with 14 bases between them. CDR3 length: 14 amino acids. Germline CDR1 reads SGHVS; CDR2 reads FNYEAQ. CDR3: CASSPGALLTEAFF. Here the CDR3 DNA reads TGTGCCAGCAGCCCGGGGGCCCTTCTCACTGAAGCTTTCTTT. Filled out from reference TRBV7-6 and TRBJ1-1, the complete variable domain reads GAGVSQSPRYKVTKRGQDVALRCDPISGHVSLYWYRQALGQGPEFLTYFNYEAQQDKSGLPNDRFSAERPEGSISTLTIQRTEQRDSAMYRCASSPGALLTEAFFGQGTRLTVV.

This clonotype turned up a few times. The J gene is TRBJ1-5, the V gene TRBV5-4; perhaps TRBD1 as D (5 bases). This CDR3 spans 14 amino acids. CDR1 SGHNT and CDR2 YYREEE come from the germline V gene (reference sequence). V lost 4 bases to trimming and J lost 5 bases, with 13 bases between them. The CDR3 here is CASSLRGAHQPQHF. The CDR3, as DNA: TGTGCCAGCAGCCTCCGTGGGGCGCATCAGCCCCAGCATTTT.

The chain couples TRBV4-3 to TRBJ1-1; 8 nucleotides agree with TRBD1. V shed 7 bases and J 5 bases; nucleotides not matched to a gene: 6. Germline assignment: CDR1 LGHNA and CDR2 YSLEER. The CDR3 contains 13 residues. CDR3 residues: CASTSGGTTEAFF. The CDR3 region has the DNA TGCGCCAGCACCTCAGGGGGCACTACTGAAGCTTTCTTT.

The genes are TRBV28 and TRBJ1-2; D ambiguous. V dropped 7 bases and J dropped 4 bases, with 13 bases sitting between them. The CDR3 spans 13 residues. Germline values: CDR1 MDHEN, CDR2 SYDVKM. CDR3 bases: TGTGCCAGCACCCTGTTGGAGTTCTATGGCTACACCTTC. Amino acid sequence: CASTLLEFYGYTF.

This clonotype occurred a few times. The chain carries TRBV27 and TRBJ2-1, with 10 bases that match TRBD1. Trimming took 3 bases from V and 8 from J; bases not matched to a gene: 7. The CDR3 has 15 amino acids. Germline V lookup: CDR1 MNHEY, CDR2 SMNVEV (reference sequence). The DNA of the CDR3 is TGTGCCAGCAGTTTGTTGGGGGACAGGGGCCATGAGCAGTTCTTC. It encodes CASSLLGDRGHEQFF.

The rearrangement links TRBV4-1 to TRBJ2-2; 10 nucleotides match TRBD2. J was trimmed by 6 bases and V by 5 bases; bases with no gene match: 6. The CDR3 length is 15 residues. Germline loops: CDR1 MGHRA, CDR2 YSYEKL. Here the CDR3 reads CASSRTSGDPGELFF. CDR3 sequence (DNA): TGCGCCAGCAGCAGGACTAGCGGTGACCCCGGGGAGCTGTTTTTT.

The gene calls are TRBV7-9 and TRBJ1-1; D not resolved. V lost 5 bases, J lost 0 bases, and 19 bases lay in between. Germline V CDR1 and CDR2: SEHNR, FQNEAQ (reference sequence). The CDR3 covers 17 residues. CDR3 protein: CASSQVRANRMNTEAFF. Here the CDR3 DNA reads TGTGCCAGCAGCCAAGTACGGGCAAACCGTATGAACACTGAAGCTTTCTTT. Looking up the rest from reference TRBV7-9 and TRBJ1-1 gives the full variable domain: DTGVSQNPRHKITKRGQNVTFRCDPISEHNRLYWYRQTLGQGPEFLTYFQNEAQLEKSRLLSDRFSAERPKGSFSTLEIQRTEQGDSAMYLCASSQVRANRMNTEAFFGQGTRLTVV.

This clonotype was found a few times. V gene TRBV10-3 combines with J gene TRBJ2-3, with TRBD1 matching over 7 bases. V was pared by 4 bases and J by 2 bases, with 6 bases of the junction left unmatched. The CDR3 length is 15 residues. Germline CDR1 ENHRY, CDR2 SYGVKD. The DNA for the CDR3 is TGTGCCATCAGTGCTCCTGGACAGGACACAGATACGCAGTATTTT. It is translated as CAISAPGQDTDTQYF.

This clonotype was picked up a small number of times. The chain couples TRBV7-9 to TRBJ2-2; 7 bases agree with TRBD1. The V gene end was trimmed by 3 bases and the J gene end by 4 bases; junction bases not matched to a gene: 5. CDR1 SEHNR and CDR2 FQNEAQ come from the germline V gene (reference sequence). The CDR3 totals 15 residues. As DNA, the CDR3 is TGTGCCAGCAGCTTGCCGGGACAGAGCACCGGGGAGCTGTTTTTT. The encoded protein is CASSLPGQSTGELFF.

This clonotype was counted only a few times. This sequence joins TRBV10-3 and TRBJ2-1; 11 nucleotides align to TRBD2. This CDR3 is built from 15 residues. In germline, CDR1 is ENHRY, CDR2 SYGVKD. Germline trimming cut 5 bases from V and 9 bases from J; bases unmatched to any gene: 9. CDR3 sequence (DNA): TGTGCCATCAGTCCCGGGACTAGCGGATGGGGTGAGCAGTTCTTC. It translates to CAISPGTSGWGEQFF.

The table lists this clonotype with a few counts. The rearrangement links TRBV15 to TRBJ1-3; D is unclear. Germline V gene sequence: CDR1 LNHNV, CDR2 YYDKDF (reference sequence). The CDR3 sequence is 15 residues long. The V gene lost 1 base and the J gene lost 0 bases, with 7 bases spanning the gap. The CDR3 reads CATSRAPDSGNTIYF. The CDR3 DNA reads as TGTGCCACCAGCAGAGCCCCCGACTCTGGAAACACCATATATTTT.

The chain combines TRBV6-1 with TRBJ1-6, with D perhaps TRBD1 (5 bases). Germline V gene sequence: CDR1 MNHNS, CDR2 SASEGT. The ends were cut back, 1 base at V and 9 bases at J, with 19 bases in the middle. The CDR3 runs to 17 residues. CDR3 amino acids: CASSEGDDSATFSPLHF. CDR3 DNA: TGTGCCAGCAGTGAAGGGGACGATTCGGCCACTTTTTCACCCCTCCACTTT.

The rearrangement uses TRBV5-6 and TRBJ1-5; D not certain. The germline V and J ends were trimmed by 6 bases and 0 bases, with 10 bases remaining between them. This CDR3 has 14 residues. Per germline, CDR1 SGHDT and CDR2 YYEEEE. CDR3 in amino acids: CASTLSYSNQPQHF. In nucleotides, the CDR3 is TGTGCCAGCACCCTATCCTATAGCAATCAGCCCCAGCATTTT.

The V call is TRBV6-5, the J call TRBJ2-7, with a possible D match to TRBD1 (6 bases). Trimming took 5 bases from V and 3 from J, leaving 17 bases between them. Germline CDR1 MNHEY, CDR2 SVGAGI. The CDR3 is 15 residues long. In DNA form, the CDR3 reads TGTGCCAGCAGTCACAGGGTTAGGACATTCTACGAGCAGTACGTC. Residues: CASSHRVRTFYEQYV.

Comments on this clonotype: This may be a read error, as it is one base from a much larger clone. The CDR3 region has the DNA TGTGCCAACAGCCTTGGACGTAAAAGCACAGATACGCAGTATTTT. Amino acids: CANSLGRKSTDTQYF. This chain joins TRBV7-2 and TRBJ2-3; D remains unclear. The CDR3 extends over 15 amino acids. Germline CDR1 is SGHTA and CDR2 is FQGNSA.

Regarding this clonotype: No conserved phenylalanine or tryptophan is present at the end of the CDR3, so a read error is the likely explanation. This chain links TRBV29-1 with TRBJ1-2; 8 nucleotides align to TRBD1. The germline CDR1 and CDR2 sequences are SQVTM and ANQGSEA. The CDR3 loop spans 16 amino acids. Trimming removed 3 bases from V and 0 bases from J; junction bases left unmatched: 9. The CDR3 reads CSVDQTDRDPNYGYTY. The DNA for the CDR3 is TGCAGCGTTGATCAGACGGACAGGGACCCTAACTATGGCTACACCTAC.

The J gene is TRBJ1-5, the V gene TRBV12-3 or TRBV12-4; TRBD1 aligns across 8 bases. V was clipped by 5 bases and J by 6 bases; unmatched bases: 9. This CDR3 spans 15 amino acids. CDR3 residues: CASSHPDRDIQPQHF. DNA for the CDR3: TGTGCCAGCAGTCATCCGGACAGGGATATTCAGCCCCAGCATTTT.

CDR3 protein: CANSEWRTNYEQYV. The DNA of the CDR3 is TGTGCCAACAGTGAATGGAGGACAAACTACGAGCAGTACGTC. The chain has TRBV6-1 and TRBJ2-7, with D perhaps given as TRBD1 or TRBD2 (5 bases each). Germline V gives CDR1 MNHNS, CDR2 SASEGT. This CDR3 comprises 14 residues.

V and J are TRBV9 and TRBJ1-2; D remains ambiguous. Germline loops: CDR1 SGDLS, CDR2 YYNGEE. CDR3 length: 14 residues. The V gene lost 4 bases and the J gene lost 7 bases, with 17 bases spanning the gap. This CDR3 is CASSYPSGGGGYTF. The CDR3 DNA is TGTGCCAGCAGCTACCCAAGCGGAGGCGGTGGCTACACCTTC.

This clonotype has a handful of counts. The J gene is TRBJ2-7, the V gene TRBV29-1, with D tentatively TRBD1 (6 bases). The CDR3 is 14 amino acids. Between the trimmed V and J ends, which lost 6 bases and 5 bases, there was a span of 20 bases. Germline V gene data show CDR1 as SQVTM and CDR2 as ANQGSEA. The CDR3 nucleotides are TGCAGCGTCGCCCCAGGGGAACCGGCTCACGAGCAGTACTTC. Its protein product is CSVAPGEPAHEQYF.